This T cell receptor (beta chain) was captured by sequencing in a study of cytomegalovirus exposure and HLA in healthy donors (dated 2017 in TCRdb). The study in broad terms: An earlier analysis of roughly 610 of the donors reported roughly 300 Gb of sequence data and around 120 million unique TCR beta sequences obtained from some 170 million T cells. Roughly 320 gigabases of sequencing data and around 90 million unique TCR sequences made up an early release that covered approximately 620 HLA-typed donors. The genetic ancestry cluster associated with self-reported Caucasian donors included over 80% of the 398 genotyped donors. The study aimed to test whether cataloging public T cell receptors could reveal signatures of past pathogen exposure. Using immunosequencing, the study profiled T cell repertoires from 640 or so subjects and related those repertoires to cytomegalovirus serostatus. A separate validation cohort of some 130 different subjects was used in addition to the 666-subject first cohort. The study combined high-throughput TCR immunosequencing, statistical association of individual TCRs with disease status, and machine learning to predict cytomegalovirus infection status. A later analysis re-examined previously published TCR beta repertoires from around 670 donors and added high-resolution HLA genotyping to investigate patterns of TCR occurrence. Rather than drawing on any new phenotypic data, the later analysis identified candidate immune exposures from TCR beta sequences and the way those sequences occurred across donors. In an earlier analysis of about 590 of the donors, high-throughput TCR beta sequencing was used to judge whether each TCR beta V gene segment behaved as functional or pseudogenic. Donor age, sex, ethnicity and CMV serostatus were compiled together with the repertoire data. Genome-wide SNP genotypes for about 65% of the roughly 670 donors were used in a later genetic analysis, which treated that subset as a discovery cohort. All discovery cohort repertoires had been generated using a single sequencing platform. HLA typing included class I and class II loci at four-digit resolution. Typing coverage varied by locus: about 620-630 donors for A, B, C, DRB1 and DQB1; some 520 for DQA1; over 600 for DPA1; about 450 for DPB1. A handful of DR-DQ haplotypes were handled as single units for association and clustering because linkage in the cohort was strong. Among 300 to 450 genotyped donors of the cohort, an average of roughly 240,000 unique TCR beta nucleotide sequences were sequenced per donor, approximately 20% of them non-productive.

A distance of 7 bases separates the germline ends of V and J, which lose 0 bases and 4 bases respectively. The germline V gene provides CDR1 MGHRA and CDR2 YSYEKL. The CDR3 sequence holds 13 residues, the cysteine and phenylalanine included. The DNA shown is the 39-base CDR3, in frame from base 1. Notes on this clone: This receptor's antigen is unknown. No base-level quality is on record; no much larger clone is a single base apart.

Study-level results and caveats: In a later analysis, HLA-associated TCR beta chains were found to be more clonally expanded and to have lower generation probabilities than equally common non-associated chains. In vitro tests confirmed that three of the cytomegalovirus-associated TCR beta chains recognize cytomegalovirus antigens. When HLA alleles, especially DR and DQ, strongly co-occurred, TCR associations were difficult to assign to individual alleles. In the study, some 160 TCR beta chains were listed as associated with cytomegalovirus. Immune exposure information for the cohort was limited to CMV serostatus. While some public TCRs were present in many individuals, most TCR sequences turned up only very rarely across donors. Only TCR beta chains were sequenced in this cohort, and the absence of alpha or paired-chain data limited detectable features. A later analysis found that TCR association rates varied across HLA loci, with DRB1 alleles showing the most associated TCRs and HLA-C alleles the fewest. Roughly uniform sequencing depth across donors was assumed in presence/absence analyses, although this assumption may not hold. Most CMV-associated TCR beta chains appeared to be HLA-restricted in a later analysis, and the HLA associations seemed to be driven largely by CMV exposure. A later analysis associated about 17,000 TCR beta sequences with specific HLA alleles at a false discovery rate of 0.05. The sequencing pipeline was judged likely to have produced a cluster of highly shared sequence variants as a technical artifact. In both the original and validation cohorts, the classifier was reported to diagnose cytomegalovirus status with high specificity and sensitivity. Because some donors lacked HLA typing at each locus, the association tests relied only on the typed subset. In an earlier analysis of more than 500 of the donors, most TCR beta V segments appeared in productive rearrangements about 90% or about 30% of the time, broadly matching IMGT annotations. A later genetic analysis associated a missense DCLRE1C variant with V-gene and J-gene trimming of TCR beta chains, and an independent cohort replicated the association. Because counts were too low, roughly 18 rarely observed V segments, including chromosome 9 orphons, were left out of the earlier analysis of some 600 of the donors. A further reported finding was that TCR beta sequences accurately predicted the HLA-A and HLA-B alleles for most subjects in the first cohort. The 87-base-pair reads could not distinguish some IMGT-functional V segments, including TRBV6-2 and TRBV6-3, so those segments were excluded. Correlated functional status among segregating V segments might be attributable to linkage disequilibrium, but an unknown experimental factor could not be ruled out. According to a later genetic analysis, donors in an Asian-associated ancestry cluster had fewer N-insertions in productive TCRs than the roughly 660-donor mean. The authors suggested that the approach could potentially be generalized to other disease states and immunological phenotypes. According to a later analysis, parvovirus B19, influenza, CMV and Epstein-Barr virus appeared linked to several top co-occurrence clusters.

The library relied on the immunoSEQ multiplex PCR assay. For the multiplex PCR, a mixture combining 60 forward primers for TCR Vbeta segments and 13 reverse primers for TCR Jbeta segments was used. A multiplex PCR assay on genomic DNA amplified the CDR3 region of rearranged TCR beta genes. Amplified TCR beta libraries were sequenced as 87-base-pair reads on the Illumina HiSeq System. As for the original processing: A later analysis counted 75 million to 100 million unique TCR beta chains across the 500 to 850 repertoires, and roughly 11 million of these chains were shared by at least two donors. A nearest-neighbor algorithm error-corrected the raw reads and collapsed the reads into unique sequences, merging closely related sequences to remove PCR and sequencing errors. V, D and J gene segments were assigned by aligning CDR3 sequences to IMGT reference sequences. For a sequence to be retained, at least a six-nucleotide match to both a V gene segment and a J gene segment was required. A rearrangement was called productive if the CDR3 had no stop codons and remained in frame with V and J, and every other rearrangement was called non-productive. Following IMGT convention, CDR3 was defined as the stretch from the second conserved V-encoded cysteine to the conserved J-encoded phenylalanine. Sequences without an unambiguous match to a single V gene segment were excluded from the earlier analysis of approximately 560 of the donors. An earlier analysis of some 500 of the donors classified V segments as functional when productive rearrangements were above 56.7% and as segregating when the standard deviation between donors was above 5%. A statistical classification framework was built for diagnosing cytomegalovirus status from the catalog of TCR beta chain sequences. In a later analysis, V and J genes were assigned by comparing TCR nucleotide sequences against IMGT/GENE-DB human TR gene sequences. Using the TCRdist pipeline, a later analysis assigned CDR3 sequences along with most-parsimonious VDJ recombination scenarios. A later analysis defined each TCR beta chain by its CDR3 amino acid sequence plus V-gene family, and excluded reads lacking a unique V-gene family. A later analysis removed 592 highly shared, low-generation-probability nucleotide sequences to deal with suspected cross-contamination and a sequencing artifact. For each public chain, a later analysis derived a clonal expansion index from normalized ranks of inferred template counts within each repertoire. A later analysis computed generation probabilities with a VDJ recombination model fitted to out-of-frame rearrangements, and checked the results against IGoR. In a later analysis, hypergeometric tests were used to score TCR-TCR, TCR-HLA and TCR-CMV co-occurrence, with a repertoire-size bias correction applied to TCR pairs. In a later analysis, false discovery rates were estimated by permuting HLA or CMV assignments 20 times. In a later analysis, co-occurring TCRs were grouped using DBSCAN, and TCRdist sequence similarity was added for clustering within HLA-allele-positive subsets. Repertoires with fewer than 30,000 or more than 120,000 public chains, plus five repertoires with anomalous nucleotide sharing, were excluded from co-occurrence clustering. The table comes from immuneACCESS by way of TCRdb, which keeps in-frame sequences with V and J called. Part of the clones is missing from these tables; in studies checked, under half for an unresolved V gene and the rest for unknown reasons. V, J and clone size derive from that table, while D and trimming were established from the DNA sequence. This sample lists 90,000 to 150,000 clones; around 60% were detected once. The ten largest clonotypes hold over 8% of the sample.

The cohort consisted of hundreds of healthy bone marrow donors. All cohort members were sampled while nominally healthy, although unrecorded immune exposures were likely present. The donor tested CMV seropositive, placing the donor among the 289 seropositive members of the cohort. Every donor gave a peripheral blood sample, and the peripheral blood mononuclear cells from that sample were used for TCR beta sequencing. Genomic DNA extraction from the blood cell samples was performed with the Qiagen DNeasy Blood Extraction Kit. Recombination linked TRBV4-1 to TRBJ2-7, with no confidently assigned D gene. This receptor was obtained from a man aged 40-49 years in good health and CMV-seropositive. The sample consisted of PBMCs. The CDR3 reads CASSQESGYEQYF. The bases read TGCGCCAGCAGCCAAGAATCCGGGTACGAGCAGTACTTC.